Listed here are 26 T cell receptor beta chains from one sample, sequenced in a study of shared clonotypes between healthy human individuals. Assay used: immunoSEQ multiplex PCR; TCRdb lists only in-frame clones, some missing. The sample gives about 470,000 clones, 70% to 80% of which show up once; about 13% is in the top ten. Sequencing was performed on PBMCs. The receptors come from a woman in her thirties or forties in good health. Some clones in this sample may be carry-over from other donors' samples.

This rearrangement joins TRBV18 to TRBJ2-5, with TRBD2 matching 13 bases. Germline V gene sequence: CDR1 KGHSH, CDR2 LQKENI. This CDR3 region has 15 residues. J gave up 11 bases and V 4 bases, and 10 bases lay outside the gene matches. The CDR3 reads CASSQGLAGPGGQYF. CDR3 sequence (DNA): TGTGCCAGCTCACAGGGACTAGCGGGACCCGGCGGGCAGTACTTC.

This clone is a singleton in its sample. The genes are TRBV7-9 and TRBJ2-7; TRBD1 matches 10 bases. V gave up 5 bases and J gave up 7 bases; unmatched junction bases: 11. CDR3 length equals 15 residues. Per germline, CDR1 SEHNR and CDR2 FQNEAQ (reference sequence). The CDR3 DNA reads TGTGCCAGCAGCGCCACCGGGACAGGGGCGGGTGAGCAGTACTTC. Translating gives CASSATGTGAGEQYF. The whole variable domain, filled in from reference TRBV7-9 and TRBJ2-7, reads DTGVSQNPRHKITKRGQNVTFRCDPISEHNRLYWYRQTLGQGPEFLTYFQNEAQLEKSRLLSDRFSAERPKGSFSTLEIQRTEQGDSAMYLCASSATGTGAGEQYFGPGTRLTVT.

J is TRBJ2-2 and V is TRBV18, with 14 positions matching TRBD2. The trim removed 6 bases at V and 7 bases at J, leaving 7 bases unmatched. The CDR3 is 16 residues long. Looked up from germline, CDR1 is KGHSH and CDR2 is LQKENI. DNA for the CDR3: TGTGCCAGCTCGACAGGGACTAGCGGGAGAGGCGGGGAGCTGTTTTTT. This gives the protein CASSTGTSGRGGELFF.

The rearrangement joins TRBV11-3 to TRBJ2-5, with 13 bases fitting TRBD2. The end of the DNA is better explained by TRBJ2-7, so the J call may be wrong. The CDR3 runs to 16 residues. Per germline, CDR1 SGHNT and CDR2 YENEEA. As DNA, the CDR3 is TGTGCCAGCAGCGTCGGGGGGACTAGCGGGACCTACGAGCAGTACTTC. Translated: CASSVGGTSGTYEQYF.

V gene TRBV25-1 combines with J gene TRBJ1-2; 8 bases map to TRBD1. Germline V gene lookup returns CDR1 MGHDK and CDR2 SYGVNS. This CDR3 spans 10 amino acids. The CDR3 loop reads CGQGMRGYTF. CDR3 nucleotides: TGTGGACAGGGGATGCGAGGCTACACCTTC.

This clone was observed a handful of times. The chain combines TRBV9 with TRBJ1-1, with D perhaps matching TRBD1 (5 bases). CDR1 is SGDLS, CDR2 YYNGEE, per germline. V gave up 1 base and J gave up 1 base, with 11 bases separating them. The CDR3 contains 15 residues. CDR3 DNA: TGTGCCAGCAGCGTATATCAGGGACGGAACACTGAAGCTTTCTTT. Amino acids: CASSVYQGRNTEAFF.

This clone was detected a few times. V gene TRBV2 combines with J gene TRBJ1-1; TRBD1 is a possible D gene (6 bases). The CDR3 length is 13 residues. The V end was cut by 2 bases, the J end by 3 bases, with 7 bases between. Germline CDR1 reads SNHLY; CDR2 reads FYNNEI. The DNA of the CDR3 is TGTGCCAGCAGTGAACAGGGGTACACTGAAGCTTTCTTT. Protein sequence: CASSEQGYTEAFF.

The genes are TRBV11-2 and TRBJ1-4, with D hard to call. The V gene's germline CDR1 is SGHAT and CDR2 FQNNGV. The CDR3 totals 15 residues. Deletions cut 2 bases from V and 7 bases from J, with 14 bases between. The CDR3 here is CASSLRAGGTEKLFF. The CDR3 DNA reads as TGTGCCAGCAGCTTAAGGGCAGGAGGCACTGAAAAACTGTTTTTT.

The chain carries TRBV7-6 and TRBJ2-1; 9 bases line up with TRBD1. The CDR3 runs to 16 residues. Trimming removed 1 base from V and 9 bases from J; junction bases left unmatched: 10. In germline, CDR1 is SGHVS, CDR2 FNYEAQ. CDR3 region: CASSLVVQGARSEQFF. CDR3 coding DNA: TGTGCCAGCAGCTTAGTCGTACAGGGGGCGAGGAGTGAGCAGTTCTTC.

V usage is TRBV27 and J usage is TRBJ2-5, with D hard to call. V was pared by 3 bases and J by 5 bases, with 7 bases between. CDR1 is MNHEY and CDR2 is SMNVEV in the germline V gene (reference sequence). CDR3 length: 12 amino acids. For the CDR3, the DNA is TGTGCCAGCAGTTTTGTCGGTGAGACCCAGTACTTC. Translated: CASSFVGETQYF.

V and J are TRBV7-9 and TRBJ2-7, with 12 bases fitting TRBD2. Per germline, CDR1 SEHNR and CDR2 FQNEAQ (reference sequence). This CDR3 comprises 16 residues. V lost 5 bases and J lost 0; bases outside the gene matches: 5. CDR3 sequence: CASSPQTSGSSYEQYF. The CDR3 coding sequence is TGTGCCAGCAGCCCCCAGACTAGCGGGAGCTCCTACGAGCAGTACTTC. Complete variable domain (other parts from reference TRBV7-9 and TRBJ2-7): DTGVSQNPRHKITKRGQNVTFRCDPISEHNRLYWYRQTLGQGPEFLTYFQNEAQLEKSRLLSDRFSAERPKGSFSTLEIQRTEQGDSAMYLCASSPQTSGSSYEQYFGPGTRLTVT.

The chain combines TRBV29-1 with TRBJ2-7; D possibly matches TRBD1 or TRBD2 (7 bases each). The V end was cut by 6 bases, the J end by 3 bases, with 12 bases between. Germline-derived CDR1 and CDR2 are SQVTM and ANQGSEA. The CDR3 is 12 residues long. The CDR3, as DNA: TGCAGCGTCTTCAGGGGGGGCTACGAGCAGTACTTC. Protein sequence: CSVFRGGYEQYF.

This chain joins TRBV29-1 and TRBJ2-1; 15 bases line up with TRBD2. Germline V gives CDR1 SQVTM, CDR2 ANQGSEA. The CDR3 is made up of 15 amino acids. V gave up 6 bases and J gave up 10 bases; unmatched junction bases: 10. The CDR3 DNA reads TGCAGCGTCGCTAGGGCGGGACTAGCGGGAGGCGAGCAGTTCTTC. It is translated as CSVARAGLAGGEQFF.

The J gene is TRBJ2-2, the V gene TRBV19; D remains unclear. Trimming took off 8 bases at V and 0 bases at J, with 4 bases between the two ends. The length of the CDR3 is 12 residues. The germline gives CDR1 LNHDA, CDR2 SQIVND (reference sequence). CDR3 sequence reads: CASGANTGELFF. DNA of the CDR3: TGTGCCAGTGGGGCGAACACCGGGGAGCTGTTTTTT.

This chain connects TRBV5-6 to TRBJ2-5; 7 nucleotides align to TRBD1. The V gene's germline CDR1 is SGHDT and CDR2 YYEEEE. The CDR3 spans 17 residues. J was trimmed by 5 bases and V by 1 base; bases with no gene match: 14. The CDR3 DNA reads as TGTGCCAGCAGCTTGTATATGACGGTAGGGGGCACTGAGACCCAGTACTTC. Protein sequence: CASSLYMTVGGTETQYF.

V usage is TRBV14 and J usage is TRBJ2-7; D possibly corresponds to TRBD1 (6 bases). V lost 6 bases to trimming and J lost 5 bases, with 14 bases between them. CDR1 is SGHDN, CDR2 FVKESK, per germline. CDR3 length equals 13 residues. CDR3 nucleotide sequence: TGTGCCAGCAGGTTACAGGGTTGGCACGAGCAGTACTTC. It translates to CASRLQGWHEQYF.

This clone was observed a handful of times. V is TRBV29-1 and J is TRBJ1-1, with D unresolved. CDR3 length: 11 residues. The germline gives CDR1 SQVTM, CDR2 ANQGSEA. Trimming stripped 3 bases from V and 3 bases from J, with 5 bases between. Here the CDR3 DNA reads TGCAGCGTTGACAGTCACACTGAAGCTTTCTTT. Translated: CSVDSHTEAFF.

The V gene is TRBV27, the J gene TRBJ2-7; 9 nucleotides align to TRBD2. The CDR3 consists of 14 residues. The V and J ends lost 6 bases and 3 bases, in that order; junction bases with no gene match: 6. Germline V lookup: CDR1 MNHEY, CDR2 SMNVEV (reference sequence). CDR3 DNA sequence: TGTGCCAGCAGCTTAGCGGGAGTGAACTACGAGCAGTACTTC. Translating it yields CASSLAGVNYEQYF.

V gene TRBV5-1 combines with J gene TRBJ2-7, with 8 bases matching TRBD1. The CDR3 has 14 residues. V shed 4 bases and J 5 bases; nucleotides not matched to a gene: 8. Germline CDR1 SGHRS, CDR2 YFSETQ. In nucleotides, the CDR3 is TGCGCCAGCAGCGCGGACAGGGCTATTCACGAGCAGTACTTC. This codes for CASSADRAIHEQYF.

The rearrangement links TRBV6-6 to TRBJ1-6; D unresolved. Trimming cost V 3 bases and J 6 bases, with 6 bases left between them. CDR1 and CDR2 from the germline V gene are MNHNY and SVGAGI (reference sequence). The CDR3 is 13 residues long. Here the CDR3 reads CASSYIGNSPLHF. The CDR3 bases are TGTGCCAGCAGTTATATTGGTAATTCACCCCTCCACTTT.

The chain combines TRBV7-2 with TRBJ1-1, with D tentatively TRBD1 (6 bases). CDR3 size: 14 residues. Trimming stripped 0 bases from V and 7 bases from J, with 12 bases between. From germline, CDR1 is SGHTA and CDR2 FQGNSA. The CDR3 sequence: CASSLALQGGEAFF. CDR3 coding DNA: TGTGCCAGCAGCTTAGCGCTACAGGGAGGTGAAGCTTTCTTT. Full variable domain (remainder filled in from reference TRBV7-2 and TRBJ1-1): GAGVSQSPSNKVTEKGKDVELRCDPISGHTALYWYRQSLGQGLEFLIYFQGNSAPDKSGLPSDRFSAERTGGSVSTLTIQRTQQEDSAVYLCASSLALQGGEAFFGQGTRLTVV.

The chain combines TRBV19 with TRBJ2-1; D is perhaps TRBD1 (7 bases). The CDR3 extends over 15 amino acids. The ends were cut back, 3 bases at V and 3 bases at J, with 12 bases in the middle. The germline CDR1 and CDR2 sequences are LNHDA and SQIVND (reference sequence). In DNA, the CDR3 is TGTGCCAGTAGTATTGGGGGGACAGTCTACAATGAGCAGTTCTTC. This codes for CASSIGGTVYNEQFF.

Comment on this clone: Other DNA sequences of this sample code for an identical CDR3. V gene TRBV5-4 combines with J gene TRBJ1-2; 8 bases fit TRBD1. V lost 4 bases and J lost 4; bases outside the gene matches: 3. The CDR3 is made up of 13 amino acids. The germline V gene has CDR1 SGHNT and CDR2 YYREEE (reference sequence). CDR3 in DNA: TGTGCCAGCAGCCCAGACAGGGGCTATGGCTACACCTTC. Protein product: CASSPDRGYGYTF.

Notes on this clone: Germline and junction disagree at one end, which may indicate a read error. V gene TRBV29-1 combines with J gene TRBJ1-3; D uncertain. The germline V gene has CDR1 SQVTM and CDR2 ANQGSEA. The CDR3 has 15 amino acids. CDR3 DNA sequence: TGCAGCGTTGAGGCCAGGCAGAAGTTTGGAATCACCATATATTTT. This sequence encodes CSVEARQKFGITIYF.

As DNA, the CDR3 is TGTGCCAGCAGCTTGGGAGGAACCCTTAATGAAAAACTGTTTTTT. Its protein is CASSLGGTLNEKLFF. The V and J genes are TRBV5-4 and TRBJ1-4; no reliable D call. Germline CDR1 is SGHNT and CDR2 is YYREEE (reference sequence). This CDR3 comprises 15 residues. The ends were cut back, 0 bases at V and 4 bases at J, with 10 bases in the middle.

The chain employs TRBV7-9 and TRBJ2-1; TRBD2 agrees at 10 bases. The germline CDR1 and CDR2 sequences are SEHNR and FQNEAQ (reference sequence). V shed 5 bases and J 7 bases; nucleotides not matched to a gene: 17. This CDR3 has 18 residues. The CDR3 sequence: CASSAQGARASGRNEQFF. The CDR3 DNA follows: TGTGCCAGCAGCGCCCAGGGGGCGAGGGCTAGCGGGAGAAATGAGCAGTTCTTC.